By sample share, the clone carrying this TCR beta chain is medium-sized. The data were taken from a study of spatial heterogeneity in lung cancer. Each CDR3 protein gets one entry after TCRdb re-called the 5' RACE reads with MiXCR. The top ten clones hold more than 25% of a sample with approximately 11,000 distinct CDR3 sequences, roughly 6.4% of them seen once. The time point: sample taken at primary tumor resection. This TCR came from a male donor with early-stage non-small cell lung cancer. The starting material was normal lung tissue next to the tumor, obtained at surgery.

CDR3 amino acids: CSLRAAGGRTSNTGELFF. The CDR3 DNA sequence: TGCAGTCTAAGGGCAGCGGGAGGCCGAACCTCGAACACCGGGGAGCTGTTTTTT. The chain recombines TRBV20-1 with TRBJ2-2; 9 nucleotides line up with TRBD2. After removal of 8 bases from V and 0 bases from J, the junction contained 16 bases not matched to a gene. The CDR3 runs 18 residues. CDR1 DFQATT and CDR2 SNEGSKA come from the germline V gene (reference sequence).